This entry lists 9 T cell receptor beta chains sequenced from one sample in a study of blood T cell repertoires in COVID-19. The protocol was immunoSEQ multiplex PCR, while the TCRdb copy is restricted to in-frame clones and leaves out a portion. The sample has more than 90,000 clones, about 85% seen once. The sample consisted of peripheral blood. The receptor set was obtained from a woman in her 70s with active or convalescent COVID-19.

This chain uses TRBV7-9 with TRBJ1-3; weak D call: TRBD1 (6 bases). The CDR3 extends over 16 amino acids. Trimming cost V 1 base and J 2 bases, with 12 bases left between them. The germline CDR1 and CDR2 sequences are SEHNR and FQNEAQ (reference sequence). The CDR3 region is CASSLGGQMTGNTIYF. CDR3 coding DNA: TGTGCCAGCAGCTTAGGGGGGCAGATGACTGGAAACACCATATATTTT.

This chain joins TRBV29-1 and TRBJ2-1, with 16 bases fitting TRBD2. This CDR3 has 16 residues. V shed 5 bases, J shed 10 bases, and the junction held 11 bases outside the gene matches. Germline-derived CDR1 and CDR2 are SQVTM and ANQGSEA. The CDR3 DNA reads TGCAGCGTTAACCCTCCGGGACTAGCGGGGGGGCCGGAGCAGTTCTTC. It encodes CSVNPPGLAGGPEQFF.

The J gene is TRBJ2-5, the V gene TRBV29-1; no clear D. Trimming shortened V by 5 bases and J by 1 base, and 11 bases separated the two germline ends. The V gene's germline CDR1 is SQVTM and CDR2 ANQGSEA. The CDR3 extends over 13 amino acids. The CDR3 DNA is TGCAGCGTTCCAATCGGTGCCCAAGAGACCCAGTACTTC. As protein: CSVPIGAQETQYF.

The gene calls are TRBV5-4 and TRBJ2-7; D possibly corresponds to TRBD2 (6 bases). Germline-derived CDR1 and CDR2 are SGHNT and YYREEE (reference sequence). V was trimmed by 3 bases and J by 0 bases, leaving 13 bases between them. The CDR3 spans 15 residues. Here the CDR3 DNA reads TGTGCCAGCAGCTACACTAAGGGAGGCTCCTACGAGCAGTACTTC. It encodes CASSYTKGGSYEQYF.

This clone was counted a few times. Other DNA sequences within the sample encode an identical CDR3. The chain links TRBV9 to TRBJ1-5, with 9 bases lining up with TRBD1. This CDR3 comprises 14 residues. Germline assignment: CDR1 SGDLS and CDR2 YYNGEE. Trimming took 2 bases from V and 4 from J; bases not matched to a gene: 1. The CDR3 loop reads CASSVGQGNQPQHF. The CDR3 DNA is TGTGCCAGCAGCGTGGGACAGGGTAATCAGCCCCAGCATTTT.

The CDR3 DNA reads TGTGCCAGCAGTTATAGCGGGGGGACAGATACGCAGTATTTT. Residues: CASSYSGGTDTQYF. The V and J genes are TRBV6-4 and TRBJ2-3; 10 positions match TRBD2. Germline values: CDR1 MRHNA, CDR2 SNTAGT. With V trimmed by 5 bases and J by 3 bases, 2 bases remained unmatched. The CDR3 covers 14 residues.

The chain combines TRBV12-3 or TRBV12-4 with TRBJ2-7; D unresolved. The CDR3 has 13 residues. Trimming pared 1 base from V and 0 bases from J, leaving 4 bases between. CDR3 region: CASSLDISYEQYF. The CDR3, as DNA: TGTGCCAGCAGTTTAGACATCTCCTACGAGCAGTACTTC.

The chain links TRBV7-2 to TRBJ1-2, with 7 bases matching TRBD1. Germline CDR1 reads SGHTA; CDR2 reads FQGNSA. The CDR3 consists of 12 residues. V shed 5 bases, J shed 7 bases, and the junction held 4 bases outside the gene matches. CDR3 sequence: CASSATGLGYTF. In DNA form, the CDR3 reads TGTGCCAGCAGCGCGACAGGGCTTGGCTACACCTTC. Complete variable domain (other parts from reference TRBV7-2 and TRBJ1-2): GAGVSQSPSNKVTEKGKDVELRCDPISGHTALYWYRQSLGQGLEFLIYFQGNSAPDKSGLPSDRFSAERTGGSVSTLTIQRTQQEDSAVYLCASSATGLGYTFGSGTRLTVV.

The chain links TRBV5-6 to TRBJ2-7; TRBD2 is a possible D gene (6 bases). CDR3 length: 14 amino acids. V lost 4 bases to trimming and J lost 2 bases, with 13 bases between them. The germline V gene has CDR1 SGHDT and CDR2 YYEEEE. The CDR3 DNA follows: TGTGCCAGCAGCAGGTGGGACTTTCCCTACGAGCAGTACTTC. Its translation: CASSRWDFPYEQYF.